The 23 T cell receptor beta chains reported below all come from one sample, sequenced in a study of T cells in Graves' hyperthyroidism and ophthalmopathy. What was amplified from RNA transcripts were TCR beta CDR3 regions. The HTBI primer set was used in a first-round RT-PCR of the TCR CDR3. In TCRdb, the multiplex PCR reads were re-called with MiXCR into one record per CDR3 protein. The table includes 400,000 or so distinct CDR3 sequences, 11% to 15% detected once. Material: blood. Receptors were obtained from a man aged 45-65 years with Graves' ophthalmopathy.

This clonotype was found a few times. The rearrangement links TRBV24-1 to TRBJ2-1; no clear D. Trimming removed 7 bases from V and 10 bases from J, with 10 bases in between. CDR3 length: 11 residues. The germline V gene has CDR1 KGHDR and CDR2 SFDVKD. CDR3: CATRFPQEQFF. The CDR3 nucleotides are TGTGCCACCAGATTCCCCCAGGAGCAGTTCTTC.

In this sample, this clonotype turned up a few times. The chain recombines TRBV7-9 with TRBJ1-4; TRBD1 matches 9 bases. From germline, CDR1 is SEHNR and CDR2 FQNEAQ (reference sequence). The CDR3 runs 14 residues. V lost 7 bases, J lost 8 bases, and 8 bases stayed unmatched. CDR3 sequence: CASTPRTGEEKLFF. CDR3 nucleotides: TGTGCCAGCACCCCCAGGACAGGGGAGGAAAAACTGTTTTTT.

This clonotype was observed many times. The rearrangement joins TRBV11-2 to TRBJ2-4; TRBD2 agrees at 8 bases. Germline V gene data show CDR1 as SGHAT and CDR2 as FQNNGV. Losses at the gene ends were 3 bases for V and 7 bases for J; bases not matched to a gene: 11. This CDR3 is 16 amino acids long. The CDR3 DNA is TGTGCCAGCAGCTTTCCAGCGGGAGTCGCTGGGAACATTCAGTACTTC. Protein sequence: CASSFPAGVAGNIQYF.

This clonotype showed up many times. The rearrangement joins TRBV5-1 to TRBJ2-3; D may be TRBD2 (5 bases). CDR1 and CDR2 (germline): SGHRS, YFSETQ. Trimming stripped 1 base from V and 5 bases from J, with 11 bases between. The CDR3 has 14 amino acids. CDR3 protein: CASSLLLGRDTQYF. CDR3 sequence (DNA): TGCGCCAGCAGCTTGCTTCTGGGGAGAGATACGCAGTATTTT.

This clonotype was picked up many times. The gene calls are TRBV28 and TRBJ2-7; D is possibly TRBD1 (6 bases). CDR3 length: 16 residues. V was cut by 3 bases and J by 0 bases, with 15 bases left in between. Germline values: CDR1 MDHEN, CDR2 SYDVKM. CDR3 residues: CASSFPRQESSYEQYF. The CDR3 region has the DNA TGTGCCAGCAGTTTCCCTAGACAGGAGAGCTCCTACGAGCAGTACTTC.

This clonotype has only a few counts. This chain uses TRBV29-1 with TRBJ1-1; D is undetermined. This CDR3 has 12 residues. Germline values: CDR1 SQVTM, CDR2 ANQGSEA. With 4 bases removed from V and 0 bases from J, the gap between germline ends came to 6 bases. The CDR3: CSVGWMNTEAFF. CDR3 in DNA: TGCAGCGTTGGATGGATGAACACTGAAGCTTTCTTT.

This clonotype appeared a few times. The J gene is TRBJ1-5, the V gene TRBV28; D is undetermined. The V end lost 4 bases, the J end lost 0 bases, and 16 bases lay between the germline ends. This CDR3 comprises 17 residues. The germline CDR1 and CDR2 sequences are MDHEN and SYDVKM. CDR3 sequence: CASSSVTGSYSNQPQHF. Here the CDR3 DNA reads TGTGCCAGCAGTTCTGTTACGGGCTCCTATAGCAATCAGCCCCAGCATTTT.

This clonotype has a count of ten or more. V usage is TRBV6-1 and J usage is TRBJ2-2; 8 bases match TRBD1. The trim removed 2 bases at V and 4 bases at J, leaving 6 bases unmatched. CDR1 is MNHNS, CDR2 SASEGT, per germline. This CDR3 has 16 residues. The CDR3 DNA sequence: TGTGCCAGCAGTGAATTTACAGGGGGTACCACCGGGGAGCTGTTTTTT. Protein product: CASSEFTGGTTGELFF.

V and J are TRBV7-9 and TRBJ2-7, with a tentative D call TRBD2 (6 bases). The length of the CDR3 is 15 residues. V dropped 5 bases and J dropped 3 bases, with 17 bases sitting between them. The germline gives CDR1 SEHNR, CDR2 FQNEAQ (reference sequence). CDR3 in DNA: TGTGCCAGCAGCCCAGGCGGGACTGGGCACTACGAGCAGTACTTC. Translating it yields CASSPGGTGHYEQYF.

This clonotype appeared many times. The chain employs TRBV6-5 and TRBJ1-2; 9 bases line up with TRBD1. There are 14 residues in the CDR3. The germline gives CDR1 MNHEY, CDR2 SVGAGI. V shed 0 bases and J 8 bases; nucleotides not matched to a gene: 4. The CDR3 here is CASSYSRTGEGYTF. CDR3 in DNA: TGTGCCAGCAGTTACTCGAGGACAGGGGAGGGCTACACCTTC.

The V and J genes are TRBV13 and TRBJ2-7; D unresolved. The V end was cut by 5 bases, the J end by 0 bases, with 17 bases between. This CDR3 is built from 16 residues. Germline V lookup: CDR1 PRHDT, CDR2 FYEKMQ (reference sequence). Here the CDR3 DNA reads TGTGCCAGCAGCCCCCGCGGAGCACGACCCTCCTACGAGCAGTACTTC. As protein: CASSPRGARPSYEQYF.

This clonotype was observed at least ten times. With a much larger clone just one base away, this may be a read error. The CDR3 sequence is CASSAGMNTEAFF. CDR3 nucleotide sequence: TGTGCCAGCAGCGCGGGCATGAACACTGAAGCTTTCTTT. The chain carries TRBV14 and TRBJ1-1; D unclear. The germline V gene encodes CDR1 SGHDN and CDR2 FVKESK. The CDR3 extends over 13 amino acids. Deletions cut 5 bases from V and 0 bases from J, with 7 bases between.

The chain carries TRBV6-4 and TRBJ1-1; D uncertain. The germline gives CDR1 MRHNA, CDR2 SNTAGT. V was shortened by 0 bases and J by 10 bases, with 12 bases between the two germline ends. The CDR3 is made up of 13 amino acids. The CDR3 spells CASSDSIWTRAFF. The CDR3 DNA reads TGTGCCAGCAGTGACTCTATTTGGACGCGAGCTTTCTTT.

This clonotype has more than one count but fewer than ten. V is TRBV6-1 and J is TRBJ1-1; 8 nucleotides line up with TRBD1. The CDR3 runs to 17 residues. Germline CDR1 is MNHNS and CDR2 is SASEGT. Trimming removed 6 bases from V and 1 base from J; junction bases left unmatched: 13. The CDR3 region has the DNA TGTGCCAGCAGACCTCACTCAGGGGGCGTTAAGAACACTGAAGCTTTCTTT. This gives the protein CASRPHSGGVKNTEAFF.

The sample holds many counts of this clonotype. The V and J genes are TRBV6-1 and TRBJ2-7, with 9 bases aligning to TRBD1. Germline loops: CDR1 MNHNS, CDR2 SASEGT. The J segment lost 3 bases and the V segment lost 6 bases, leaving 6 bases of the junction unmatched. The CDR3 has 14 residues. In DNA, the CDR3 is TGTGCCAGCAGGGGTCCGGGACAGGGCTACGAGCAGTACTTC. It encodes CASRGPGQGYEQYF.

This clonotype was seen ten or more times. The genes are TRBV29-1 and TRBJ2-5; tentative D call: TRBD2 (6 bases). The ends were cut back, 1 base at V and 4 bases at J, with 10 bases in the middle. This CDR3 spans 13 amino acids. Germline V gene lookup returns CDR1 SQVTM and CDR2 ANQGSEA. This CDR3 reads CSVEAGRGETQYF. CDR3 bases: TGCAGCGTTGAAGCAGGGCGGGGAGAGACCCAGTACTTC.

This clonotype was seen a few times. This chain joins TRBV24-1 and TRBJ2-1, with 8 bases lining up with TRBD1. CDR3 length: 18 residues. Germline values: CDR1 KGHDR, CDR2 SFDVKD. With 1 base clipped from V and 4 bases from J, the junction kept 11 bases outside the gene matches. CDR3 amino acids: CATSDLIRGQGNYNEQFF. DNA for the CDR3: TGTGCCACCAGTGATTTAATTAGAGGACAGGGAAATTACAATGAGCAGTTCTTC.

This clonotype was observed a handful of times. CDR3 nucleotide sequence: TGTGCCATCAGTGAGATGGCGGATCAGCCCCAGCATTTT. Translating gives CAISEMADQPQHF. The chain has TRBV10-3 and TRBJ1-5, with no clear D. Looked up from germline, CDR1 is ENHRY and CDR2 is SYGVKD. V lost 2 bases and J 5 bases, leaving 7 bases between the germline ends. The CDR3 sequence is 13 residues long.

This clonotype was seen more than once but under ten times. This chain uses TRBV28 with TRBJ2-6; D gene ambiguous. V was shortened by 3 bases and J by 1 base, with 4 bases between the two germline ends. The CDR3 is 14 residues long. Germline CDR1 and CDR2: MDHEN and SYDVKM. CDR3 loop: CASSFLSGANVLTF. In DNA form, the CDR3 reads TGTGCCAGCAGTTTTTTATCTGGGGCCAACGTCCTGACTTTC.

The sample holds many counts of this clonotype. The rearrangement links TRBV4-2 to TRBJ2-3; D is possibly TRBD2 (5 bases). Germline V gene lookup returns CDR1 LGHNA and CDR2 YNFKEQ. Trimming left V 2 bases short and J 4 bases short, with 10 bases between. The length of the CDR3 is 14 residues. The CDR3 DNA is TGTGCCAGCAGCCAATCAGGACTTGCAGATACGCAGTATTTT. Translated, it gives CASSQSGLADTQYF.

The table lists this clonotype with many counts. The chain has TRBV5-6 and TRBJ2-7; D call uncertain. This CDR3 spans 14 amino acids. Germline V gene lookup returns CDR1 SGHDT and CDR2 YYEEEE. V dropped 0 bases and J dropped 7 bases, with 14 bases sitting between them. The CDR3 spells CASSLGSPIVEQYF. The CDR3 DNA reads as TGTGCCAGCAGCTTGGGTAGTCCAATCGTTGAGCAGTACTTC.

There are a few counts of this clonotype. For the CDR3, the DNA is TGTGCCAGCAGCTCCTTAAGTAGCATCGATACGCAGTATTTT. This translates into CASSSLSSIDTQYF. This sequence joins TRBV5-6 and TRBJ2-3; unclear D gene. Trimming cost V 3 bases and J 6 bases, with 14 bases left between them. Per the germline V gene, CDR1 is SGHDT and CDR2 is YYEEEE. CDR3 length equals 14 residues.

CDR3: CASSADRGTIHTEAFF. Here the CDR3 DNA reads TGCGCCAGCAGCGCAGACAGGGGAACCATACACACTGAAGCTTTCTTT. The chain has TRBV5-1 and TRBJ1-1, with 8 nucleotides matching TRBD1. This CDR3 is built from 16 residues. In germline, CDR1 is SGHRS, CDR2 YFSETQ. The V segment lost 4 bases and the J segment 3 bases; nucleotides outside the gene matches: 11.